This is a list of T cell receptor beta chains from one sample in a study of blood T cell repertoires in COVID-19. Repertoires were generated with immunoSEQ multiplex PCR, while TCRdb's copy carries only in-frame clones and drops some. The data contain around 260,000 clones, over 75% of them singletons. The sample consisted of peripheral blood. Receptors were obtained from a human donor in a cohort sampled during active COVID-19. Both conserved end residues are part of each CDR3. A D gene is named only where the DNA matches it firmly. Not every row has a clone size; where given, it reads once, few, many or a size class.

J,size,length,D,V,CDR3,DNA
TRBJ2-7,.,17,.,TRBV24-1,CATSDFQGQELTYEQYF,TGTGCCACCAGTGATTTCCAGGGACAAGAGCTTACCTACGAGCAGTACTTC
TRBJ1-1,.,14,.,TRBV27,CASSFGGVTAEAFF,TGTGCCAGCAGTTTTGGAGGAGTGACGGCCGAAGCTTTCTTT
TRBJ1-1,.,13,.,TRBV2,CASSFDRNTEAFF,TGTGCCAGCAGTTTCGACAGGAACACTGAAGCTTTCTTT
TRBJ2-6,.,16,.,TRBV6-2/TRBV6-3,CASSYFGKSGANVLTF,TGTGCCAGCAGCTACTTCGGGAAATCTGGGGCCAACGTCCTGACTTTC
TRBJ1-6,.,14,.,TRBV7-9,CASSLAQGNSPLHF,TGTGCCAGCAGCTTAGCTCAGGGGAATTCACCCCTCCACTTT
TRBJ2-7,few,11,.,TRBV7-2,CASSSYYEQYF,TGTGCCAGCAGCTCCTACTACGAGCAGTACTTC
TRBJ2-7,.,13,.,TRBV12-3/TRBV12-4,CASSLQVGVEQYF,TGTGCCAGCAGTCTACAGGTAGGGGTCGAGCAGTACTTC
TRBJ2-4,.,14,TRBD2,TRBV29-1,CSAVAGAAKNIQYF,TGCAGCGCGGTAGCGGGGGCCGCCAAAAACATTCAGTACTTC
TRBJ2-7,.,16,.,TRBV10-3,CAISESASFSSYEQYF,TGTGCCATCAGTGAGTCCGCCAGTTTCAGCTCCTACGAGCAGTACTTC
TRBJ2-1,.,13,.,TRBV15,CATSRDEGREQFF,TGTGCCACCAGCAGGGACGAGGGCAGGGAGCAGTTCTTC
TRBJ2-7,.,15,TRBD1,TRBV6-5,CASSLDRGPNYEQYF,TGTGCCAGCAGTCTCGACAGGGGGCCGAACTACGAGCAGTACTTC
TRBJ1-5,.,14,.,TRBV28,CASSDISSNQPQHF,TGTGCCAGCAGTGACATAAGTTCAAATCAGCCCCAGCATTTT
TRBJ1-2,.,15,TRBD1,TRBV19,CASSTRGQPFYGYTF,TGTGCCAGTAGTACCCGGGGACAGCCCTTCTATGGCTACACCTTC
TRBJ1-2,few,15,.,TRBV4-3,CASSQDVGVGYGYTF,TGCGCCAGCAGCCAAGATGTAGGGGTAGGGTATGGCTACACCTTC
TRBJ2-7,.,14,TRBD2,TRBV3-1/TRBV3-2,CASSPSGVAYEQYF,TGTGCCAGCAGCCCTAGCGGGGTCGCCTACGAGCAGTACTTC
TRBJ1-2,.,12,.,TRBV25-1,CASRQGIYGYTF,TGTGCCAGCCGTCAGGGGATCTATGGCTACACCTTC
TRBJ2-4,.,15,TRBD2,TRBV6-5,CASKLADSLKNIQYF,TGTGCCAGCAAGCTAGCGGACTCCCTTAAAAACATTCAGTACTTC
TRBJ2-3,.,14,.,TRBV27,CASSEDTRLDTQYF,TGTGCCAGCAGTGAGGATACGCGGTTAGATACGCAGTATTTT
TRBJ2-7,.,15,.,TRBV7-2,CASSLVSGTPYEQYF,TGTGCCAGCAGCTTAGTTTCCGGGACTCCCTACGAGCAGTACTTC
TRBJ2-7,.,16,TRBD2,TRBV4-3,CASSPGVAGASYEQYF,TGCGCCAGCAGCCCCGGGGTAGCGGGGGCCTCCTACGAGCAGTACTTC
TRBJ1-1,.,14,TRBD1,TRBV6-5,CASSLGQMNTEAFF,TGTGCCAGCAGTTTGGGACAGATGAACACTGAAGCTTTCTTT
TRBJ1-6,.,17,.,TRBV6-1,CASSEVGGSSYNSPLHF,TGTGCCAGCAGTGAAGTCGGCGGTAGCTCCTATAATTCACCCCTCCACTTT
TRBJ1-1,.,14,TRBD1,TRBV7-2,CASSFGQGNTEAFF,TGTGCCAGCAGCTTTGGACAGGGGAACACTGAAGCTTTCTTT
TRBJ2-2,.,12,TRBD1,TRBV9,CASSVSGGELFF,TGTGCCAGCAGCGTATCAGGGGGCGAGCTGTTTTTT
TRBJ2-1,.,15,TRBD2,TRBV6-4,CASSSSGGASNEQFF,TGTGCCAGCAGCTCTAGCGGGGGGGCGAGTAATGAGCAGTTCTTC
TRBJ1-2,.,13,TRBD1,TRBV24-1,CATRGTGTIGYTF,TGTGCCACCAGAGGGACAGGGACAATAGGCTACACCTTC
TRBJ2-5,.,15,TRBD1,TRBV4-2,CASSRRGQGRETQYF,TGTGCCAGCAGCCGTAGGGGACAGGGGCGGGAGACCCAGTACTTC
TRBJ1-4,once,13,.,TRBV15,CATSNRGREKLFF,TGTGCCACCAGCAACCGGGGGAGAGAAAAACTGTTTTTT
TRBJ1-2,.,14,.,TRBV9,CASSTRADHYGYTF,TGTGCCAGCAGTACGAGGGCGGATCACTATGGCTACACCTTC
TRBJ1-1,once,15,TRBD1,TRBV9,CASSGDRGLDTEAFF,TGTGCCAGCAGCGGAGACAGGGGGCTAGACACTGAAGCTTTCTTT
TRBJ2-7,.,15,TRBD1,TRBV9,CASSEGDSITYEQYF,TGTGCCAGCAGCGAGGGGGACAGCATTACCTACGAGCAGTACTTC
TRBJ2-2,few,16,.,TRBV6-5,CASSYSMSENTGELFF,TGTGCCAGCAGTTACTCGATGTCAGAGAACACCGGGGAGCTGTTTTTT
TRBJ1-6,once,17,TRBD1,TRBV15,CATSRAGGTGWGSPLHF,TGTGCCACCAGCAGAGCTGGGGGGACAGGGTGGGGTTCACCCCTCCACTTT
TRBJ1-5,.,13,.,TRBV6-5,CASSPWGGQPQHF,TGTGCCAGCAGTCCCTGGGGAGGGCAGCCCCAGCATTTT
TRBJ2-6,.,13,.,TRBV10-1,CASSRSGANVLTF,TGCGCCAGCAGTCGTTCTGGGGCCAACGTCCTGACTTTC
TRBJ2-7,.,15,.,TRBV11-1,CASSPLNGQTYEQYF,TGTGCCAGCAGTCCACTAAACGGACAGACCTACGAGCAGTACTTC
TRBJ2-7,few,15,.,TRBV9,CASSVGAARPYEQYF,TGTGCCAGCAGCGTAGGGGCAGCAAGGCCTTACGAGCAGTACTTC
TRBJ2-7,once,16,TRBD2,TRBV10-3,CAISVPGGGSSYEQYF,TGTGCCATCAGCGTTCCCGGGGGGGGAAGCTCCTACGAGCAGTACTTC
TRBJ1-3,.,18,TRBD1,TRBV7-2,CASSVKRQGIISPNTIYF,TGTGCCAGCAGCGTAAAACGACAGGGAATTATATCACCAAACACCATATATTTT
TRBJ1-2,.,17,TRBD1,TRBV13,CASSLGQLLDPNYGYTF,TGTGCCAGCAGCTTGGGACAGCTTTTAGATCCTAACTATGGCTACACCTTC
TRBJ1-2,.,16,.,TRBV7-2,CASSPRGRGTNYGYTF,TGTGCCAGCAGCCCTAGGGGGAGGGGAACAAACTATGGCTACACCTTC
TRBJ1-2,.,15,TRBD1,TRBV7-2,CASSSIDRVYYGYTF,TGTGCCAGCAGCTCCATAGACAGGGTATACTATGGCTACACCTTC
TRBJ2-3,.,14,TRBD1,TRBV4-3,CASSQRQGPPAQYF,TGCGCCAGCAGCCAAAGACAGGGCCCGCCGGCGCAGTATTTT
TRBJ1-1,.,15,.,TRBV7-2,CASSLHGLPNTEAFF,TGTGCCAGCAGCTTGCACGGACTTCCTAACACTGAAGCTTTCTTT
TRBJ1-1,.,14,.,TRBV9,CASSPSGMGTEAFF,TGTGCCAGCAGTCCCTCCGGGATGGGGACTGAAGCTTTCTTT